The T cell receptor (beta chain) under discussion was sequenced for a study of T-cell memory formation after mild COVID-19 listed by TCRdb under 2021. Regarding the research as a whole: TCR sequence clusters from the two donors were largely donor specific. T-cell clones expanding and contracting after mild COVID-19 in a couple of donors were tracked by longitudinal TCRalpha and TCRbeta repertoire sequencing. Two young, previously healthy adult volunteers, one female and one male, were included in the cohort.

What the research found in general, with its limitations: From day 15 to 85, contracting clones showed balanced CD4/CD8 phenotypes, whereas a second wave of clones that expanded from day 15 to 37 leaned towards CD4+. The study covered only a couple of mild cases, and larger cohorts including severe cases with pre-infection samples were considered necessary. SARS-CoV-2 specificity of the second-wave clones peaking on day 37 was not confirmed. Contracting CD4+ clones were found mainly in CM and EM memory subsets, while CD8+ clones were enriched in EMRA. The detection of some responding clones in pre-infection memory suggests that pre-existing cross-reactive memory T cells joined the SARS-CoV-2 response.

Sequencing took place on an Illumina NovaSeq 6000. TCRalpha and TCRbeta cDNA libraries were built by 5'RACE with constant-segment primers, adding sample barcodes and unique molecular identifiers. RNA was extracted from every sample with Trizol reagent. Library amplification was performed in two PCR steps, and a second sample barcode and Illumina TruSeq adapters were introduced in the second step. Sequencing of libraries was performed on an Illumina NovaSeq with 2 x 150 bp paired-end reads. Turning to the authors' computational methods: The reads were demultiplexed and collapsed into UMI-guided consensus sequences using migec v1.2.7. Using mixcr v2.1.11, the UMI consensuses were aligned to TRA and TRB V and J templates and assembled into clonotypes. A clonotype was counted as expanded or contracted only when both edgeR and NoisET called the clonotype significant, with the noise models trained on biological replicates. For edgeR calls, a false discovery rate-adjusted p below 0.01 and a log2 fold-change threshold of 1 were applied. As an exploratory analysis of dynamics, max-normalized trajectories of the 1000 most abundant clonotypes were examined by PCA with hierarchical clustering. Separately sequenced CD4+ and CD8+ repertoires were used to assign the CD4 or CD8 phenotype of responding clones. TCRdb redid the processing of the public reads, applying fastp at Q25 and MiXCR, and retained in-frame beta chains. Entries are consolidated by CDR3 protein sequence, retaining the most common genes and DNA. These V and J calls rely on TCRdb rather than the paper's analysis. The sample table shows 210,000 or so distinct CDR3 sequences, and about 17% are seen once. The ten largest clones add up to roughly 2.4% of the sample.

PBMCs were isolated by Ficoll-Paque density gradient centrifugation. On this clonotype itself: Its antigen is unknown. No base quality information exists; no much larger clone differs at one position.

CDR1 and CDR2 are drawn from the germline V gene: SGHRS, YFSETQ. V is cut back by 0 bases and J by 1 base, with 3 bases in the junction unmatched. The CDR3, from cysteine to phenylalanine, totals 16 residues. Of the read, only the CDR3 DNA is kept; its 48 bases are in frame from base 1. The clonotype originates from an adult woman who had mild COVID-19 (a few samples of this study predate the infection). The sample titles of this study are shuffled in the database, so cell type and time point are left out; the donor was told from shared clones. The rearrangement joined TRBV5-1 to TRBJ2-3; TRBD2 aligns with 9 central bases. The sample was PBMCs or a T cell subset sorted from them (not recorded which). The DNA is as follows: TGCGCCAGCAGCTTGGGGACTAGCGCTGGCACAGATACGCAGTATTTT. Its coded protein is CASSLGTSAGTDTQYF.